This T cell receptor beta chain stems from a study of blood T cell repertoires in COVID-19 (TCRdb year 2020). Broadly, across the study: Samples covering the acute and convalescent phases of COVID-19 were provided by collaborators in the United States, Italy and Spain. The prospective study material was composed of cDNA or gDNA derived from T cells, B-cell-depleted T cells, or PBMCs. Subjects who had been exposed to COVID-19, were actively infected with it, or had recovered from it provided the deeply sampled blood TCRbeta repertoires that made up the dataset. The repertoires were released in a freely available public database intended as a resource for research on the immune response to SARS-CoV-2. Samples were obtained from the ongoing ImmuneRACE study (first 160 participants) and from about 1,300 subjects provided by 6 global collaborators. Sample metadata almost always included a de-identified subject ID, COVID-19 status, age in years and sex. HLA class I and class II types, where available, came from metadata supplied by the sample provider rather than from assay-based typing. Study-level results and caveats: How much clinical and demographic metadata was included differed by source and by participant, and the metadata was provided uncurated.

Collaborating institutions collected whole blood in K2EDTA tubes following their own protocols. For TCRbeta analysis, collaborator samples were shipped as frozen whole blood, as isolated PBMCs, or as DNA extracted from either sample type. Notes on this clone: Its antigen target is currently unknown. No quality values exist for individual bases; no much larger clone is one base distant.

The CDR3 runs 14 amino acids, cysteine and phenylalanine included. The only DNA kept is the CDR3, 42 bases in frame from the first base. Trimming costs V 9 bases and J 5 bases, and their ends lie 16 bases apart. The germline V gene provides CDR1 MDHEN and CDR2 SYDVKM. The immunoSEQ Assay, a bias-controlled multiplex PCR, was used to amplify TCRbeta CDR3 regions from genomic DNA. In the source study's methods: The number of nucleated cells in each sample was estimated by amplification of reference gene primers within the assay. Sequence reads were collapsed and filtered to measure the absolute abundance of every unique TCRbeta CDR3 rearrangement. Productive Simpson clonality was computed per sample as the square root of Simpson's diversity index over productive rearrangements. TCRdb took this table from immuneACCESS and kept in-frame rearrangements with V and J called. Such tables lack part of the clones; where checked against another copy, unresolved V genes explain under half of the gap, and the rest is unexplained. V, J and clone size are those of that table, while D and trimming were read from the DNA. This sample comprises some 97,000 clones, nearly 90% of them detected only once. Under 7.5% of the sample is held by the ten biggest clonotypes.

Sequencing input: peripheral blood. This chain joins TRBV28 to TRBJ1-4; the D gene cannot be resolved reliably. This TCR came from a woman aged 55-70 years with acute or convalescent COVID-19. CDR3 reads: CASNSGGRNEKLFF. The DNA is TGTGCCAGTAATTCAGGTGGGCGCAATGAAAAACTGTTTTTT.